One sample yielded the 21 T cell receptor beta chains listed below, sequenced in a study of response to subunit inactivated influenza vaccine. MiXCR, run by TCRdb on the RT-PCR reads, gives a single entry per CDR3 protein. Of 700,000 to 800,000 distinct CDR3 sequences in the sample, approximately 18% were seen once. Specimen: PBMCs from blood, collected 5 to 6 days after vaccination. Receptors originate from a man aged 50-60 years who received an inactivated influenza vaccine.

The chain employs TRBV6-1 and TRBJ2-3, with 9 bases matching TRBD1. The trim removed 6 bases at V and 6 bases at J, leaving 7 bases unmatched. The CDR3 spans 14 residues. Per germline, CDR1 MNHNS and CDR2 SASEGT. In nucleotides, the CDR3 is TGTGCCAGCAGCACAGGGGGCATCAGTGATACGCAGTATTTT. This translates into CASSTGGISDTQYF.

V gene TRBV6-1 combines with J gene TRBJ2-7, with TRBD2 identical over 12 bases. This CDR3 contains 15 residues. Trimming took 5 bases from V and 3 from J; bases not matched to a gene: 5. Germline CDR1 and CDR2: MNHNS and SASEGT. The CDR3: CASSPQGLAGYEQYF. DNA for the CDR3: TGTGCCAGCAGTCCACAGGGACTAGCGGGCTACGAGCAGTACTTC.

This clonotype was seen a handful of times. The chain couples TRBV7-7 to TRBJ2-1; D might be TRBD1 (6 bases). CDR3 length equals 17 residues. The V gene lost 0 bases and the J gene lost 2 bases, with 14 bases spanning the gap. Germline CDR1 reads SSHAT; CDR2 reads FNYEAQ (reference sequence). The CDR3 bases are TGTGCCAGCAGCTTAGCTGTCCAGGGGACCCCCTACAATGAGCAGTTCTTC. Translation gives CASSLAVQGTPYNEQFF.

V usage is TRBV12-3 or TRBV12-4 and J usage is TRBJ2-5; D is uncertain. Trimming removed 9 bases from V and 1 base from J, with 6 bases in between. The CDR3 runs 11 residues. CDR3 region: CASCSQETQYF. CDR3 sequence (DNA): TGTGCCAGTTGTTCCCAAGAGACCCAGTACTTC.

This clonotype was counted many times. The genes are TRBV12-3 or TRBV12-4 and TRBJ1-6, with 7 bases fitting TRBD1. The ends lost 5 bases at V and 7 bases at J; junction bases unmatched: 8. The CDR3 spans 15 residues. The CDR3 loop reads CASSTGVWGNSPLHF. CDR3 nucleotide sequence: TGTGCCAGCAGTACAGGGGTGTGGGGAAATTCACCCCTCCACTTT.

The chain has TRBV29-1 and TRBJ2-5; unclear D gene. CDR3 length: 12 amino acids. Germline CDR1 and CDR2: SQVTM and ANQGSEA. V was pared by 6 bases and J by 0 bases, with 8 bases between. The CDR3 sequence is CSVRANQETQYF. The CDR3 DNA follows: TGCAGCGTCCGTGCCAACCAAGAGACCCAGTACTTC.

This clonotype was seen only a few times. CDR3 DNA: TGCAGTGCTAGAGCGGGGGGGCCTCAAAATGAGCAGTTCTTC. It codes for CSARAGGPQNEQFF. The genes are TRBV20-1 and TRBJ2-1; the match to TRBD2 covers 8 bases. The CDR3 consists of 14 residues. After removal of 1 base from V and 7 bases from J, the junction contained 6 bases not matched to a gene. In germline, CDR1 is DFQATT, CDR2 SNEGSKA (reference sequence).

V usage is TRBV5-1 and J usage is TRBJ1-3, with D uncertain. This CDR3 is built from 17 residues. Germline CDR1 reads SGHRS; CDR2 reads YFSETQ. Trimming took 0 bases from V and 0 from J, leaving 13 bases between them. DNA for the CDR3: TGCGCCAGCAGCTTGGACCCTTATGACCACTCTGGAAACACCATATATTTT. Amino acid sequence: CASSLDPYDHSGNTIYF.

This clonotype was counted between two and nine times. DNA for the CDR3: TGTGCCAGCAGTTTTCGGACAGGGGCTAATCAGCCCCAGCATTTT. Protein sequence: CASSFRTGANQPQHF. The V gene is TRBV12-3 or TRBV12-4, the J gene TRBJ1-5, with 9 bases aligning to TRBD1. Unmatched junction bases numbered 4, after V lost 3 bases and J lost 4 bases. The CDR3 sequence is 15 residues long.

V usage is TRBV7-3 and J usage is TRBJ2-3; D is ambiguous. The CDR3 length is 14 residues. Germline V lookup: CDR1 SGHTA, CDR2 FQGTGA. V was clipped by 3 bases and J by 5 bases, with 12 bases between them. CDR3 region: CASSFFGVGDTQYF. CDR3 sequence (DNA): TGTGCCAGCAGCTTCTTTGGGGTTGGAGATACGCAGTATTTT. Drawing the rest from reference TRBV7-3 and TRBJ2-3, the complete variable domain is GAGVSQTPSNKVTEKGKYVELRCDPISGHTALYWYRQSLGQGPEFLIYFQGTGAADDSGLPNDRFFAVRPEGSVSTLKIQRTERGDSAVYLCASSFFGVGDTQYFGPGTRLTVL.

This clonotype appeared many times. V usage is TRBV12-3 or TRBV12-4 and J usage is TRBJ1-2; D is uncertain. Between the trimmed V and J ends, which lost 1 base and 6 bases, there was a span of 21 bases. The CDR3 covers 17 residues. The CDR3 DNA is TGTGCCAGCAGTTTAGGGTCTCCGGGAGCGGAAAAGAATGGCTACACCTTC. It is translated as CASSLGSPGAEKNGYTF.

J is TRBJ2-6 and V is TRBV10-1; 8 bases are a match to TRBD1. Trimming at V came to 0 bases and at J to 4 bases, leaving 8 bases not matched to a gene. CDR3 size: 18 residues. Germline CDR1 is WNHNN and CDR2 is SYGVQD (reference sequence). The CDR3 DNA sequence: TGCGCCAGCAGTGAGTCAAGGCAGGGGGCCGCCGGGGCCAACGTCCTGACTTTC. This codes for CASSESRQGAAGANVLTF.

The chain's CDR3 is CSAKIRGVGPSKTQYF. In nucleotides, the CDR3 is TGCAGTGCTAAAATTAGAGGGGTGGGCCCCAGTAAGACCCAGTACTTC. The chain employs TRBV20-1 and TRBJ2-5, with D perhaps assigned TRBD1 or TRBD2 (5 bases each). V lost 4 bases and J lost 6, with 24 bases in between. In germline, CDR1 is DFQATT, CDR2 SNEGSKA (reference sequence). There are 16 residues in the CDR3.

This chain uses TRBV7-9 with TRBJ1-4, with 10 bases fitting TRBD1. The V gene end was trimmed by 1 base and the J gene end by 8 bases; junction bases not matched to a gene: 4. The germline gives CDR1 SEHNR, CDR2 FQNEAQ (reference sequence). CDR3 length equals 15 residues. CDR3 bases: TGTGCCAGCAGCTTAGGTGGGACAGGGGACGAAAAACTGTTTTTT. The encoded protein is CASSLGGTGDEKLFF.

This clonotype appeared a few times. This chain links TRBV6-5 with TRBJ2-5, with a tentative D call TRBD2 (5 bases). Trimming stripped 3 bases from V and 4 bases from J, with 21 bases between. Per the germline V gene, CDR1 is MNHEY and CDR2 is SVGAGI. This CDR3 is 17 amino acids long. DNA of the CDR3: TGTGCCAGCAGTTATAGGGTCGATGCAATGGGGAGAGAGACCCAGTACTTC. Its protein is CASSYRVDAMGRETQYF.

This clonotype came up a few times. V and J are TRBV12-3 or TRBV12-4 and TRBJ2-3; 10 bases fit TRBD2. The CDR3 consists of 22 residues. With V trimmed by 3 bases and J by 2 bases, 23 bases remained unmatched. This chain's CDR3 is CASSFVIHPGGPSGGTTDTQYF. CDR3 in DNA: TGTGCCAGCAGTTTTGTAATTCATCCCGGTGGTCCTAGCGGGGGAACCACAGATACGCAGTATTTT.

The chain combines TRBV9 with TRBJ1-1, with 8 bases that match TRBD1. The length of the CDR3 is 15 residues. Germline V gene lookup returns CDR1 SGDLS and CDR2 YYNGEE. The V gene end was trimmed by 4 bases and the J gene end by 5 bases; junction bases not matched to a gene: 10. The CDR3 here is CASSTRTGKGTEAFF. CDR3 nucleotide sequence: TGTGCCAGCAGCACAAGGACAGGGAAGGGGACTGAAGCTTTCTTT. The whole variable domain, filled in from reference TRBV9 and TRBJ1-1, reads DSGVTQTPKHLITATGQRVTLRCSPRSGDLSVYWYQQSLDQGLQFLIQYYNGEERAKGNILERFSAQQFPDLHSELNLSSLELGDSALYFCASSTRTGKGTEAFFGQGTRLTVV.

This clonotype was counted only a few times. The rearrangement uses TRBV9 and TRBJ2-1, with 12 nucleotides matching TRBD2. The germline V gene has CDR1 SGDLS and CDR2 YYNGEE. The CDR3 spans 18 residues. V trimming: 0 bases; J trimming: 0 bases; junction bases outside the gene matches: 4. As DNA, the CDR3 is TGTGCCAGCAGCGTAGGGACTAGCGGGGTTAGCTCCTACAATGAGCAGTTCTTC. It codes for CASSVGTSGVSSYNEQFF. Complete variable domain (other parts from reference TRBV9 and TRBJ2-1): DSGVTQTPKHLITATGQRVTLRCSPRSGDLSVYWYQQSLDQGLQFLIQYYNGEERAKGNILERFSAQQFPDLHSELNLSSLELGDSALYFCASSVGTSGVSSYNEQFFGPGTRLTVL.

This clonotype turned up a few times. V gene TRBV7-6 combines with J gene TRBJ1-4; TRBD1 matches 9 bases. The CDR3 runs to 17 residues. The V and J ends lost 3 bases and 8 bases, in that order; junction bases with no gene match: 13. Germline CDR1 SGHVS, CDR2 FNYEAQ. CDR3 in amino acids: CASSLGTGQGIGEKLFF. DNA for the CDR3: TGTGCCAGCAGCTTGGGGACCGGACAGGGGATAGGGGAAAAACTGTTTTTT.

The chain carries TRBV6-2 or TRBV6-3 and TRBJ1-6; possible D gene TRBD1, 5 bases. Germline loops: CDR1 MNHEY, CDR2 SVGEGT. The CDR3 runs 18 residues. V gave up 9 bases and J gave up 11 bases, with 32 bases separating them. CDR3: CASRDSGRRPLDRPPLHF. The CDR3 DNA follows: TGTGCCAGTAGAGACTCGGGACGGAGGCCCTTAGATCGGCCACCCCTCCACTTT.

Many counts were recorded for this clonotype. The gene calls are TRBV10-3 and TRBJ1-1, with a tentative D call TRBD1 (5 bases). Germline CDR1 and CDR2: ENHRY and SYGVKD. V lost 2 bases and J 0 bases, leaving 7 bases between the germline ends. The CDR3 runs 14 residues. The CDR3 spells CAISEGGVNTEAFF. CDR3 coding DNA: TGTGCCATCAGTGAGGGGGGGGTGAACACTGAAGCTTTCTTT.